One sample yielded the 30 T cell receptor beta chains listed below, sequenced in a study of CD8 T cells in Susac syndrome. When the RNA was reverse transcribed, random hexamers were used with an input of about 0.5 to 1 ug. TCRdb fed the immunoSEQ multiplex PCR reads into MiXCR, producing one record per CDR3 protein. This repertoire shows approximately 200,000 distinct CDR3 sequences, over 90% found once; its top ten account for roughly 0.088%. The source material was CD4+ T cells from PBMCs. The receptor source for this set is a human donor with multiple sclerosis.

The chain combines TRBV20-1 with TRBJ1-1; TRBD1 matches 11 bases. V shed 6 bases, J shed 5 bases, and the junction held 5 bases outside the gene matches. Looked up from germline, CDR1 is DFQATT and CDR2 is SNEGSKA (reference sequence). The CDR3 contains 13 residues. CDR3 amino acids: CSADRGRRTEAFF. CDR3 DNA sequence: TGCAGTGCGGACAGGGGGCGGAGAACTGAAGCTTTCTTT.

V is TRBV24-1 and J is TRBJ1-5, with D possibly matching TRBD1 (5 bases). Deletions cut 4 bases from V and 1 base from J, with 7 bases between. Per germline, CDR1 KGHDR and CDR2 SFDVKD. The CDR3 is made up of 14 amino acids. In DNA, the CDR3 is TGTGCCACCAGTGAGTGGGACAGCAATCAGCCCCAGCATTTT. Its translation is CATSEWDSNQPQHF.

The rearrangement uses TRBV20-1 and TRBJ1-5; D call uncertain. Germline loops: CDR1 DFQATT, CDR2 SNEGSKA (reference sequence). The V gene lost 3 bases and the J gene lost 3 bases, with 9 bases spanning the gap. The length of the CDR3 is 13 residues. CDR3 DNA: TGCAGTGCTAGTCAGGCTCCCAATCAGCCCCAGCATTTT. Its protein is CSASQAPNQPQHF.

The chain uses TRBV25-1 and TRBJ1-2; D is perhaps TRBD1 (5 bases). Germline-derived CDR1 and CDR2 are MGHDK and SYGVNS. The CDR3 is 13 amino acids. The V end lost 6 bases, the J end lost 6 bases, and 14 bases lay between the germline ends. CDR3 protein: CASSQVPGNGYTF. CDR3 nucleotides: TGTGCCAGCAGCCAAGTACCAGGGAATGGCTACACCTTC.

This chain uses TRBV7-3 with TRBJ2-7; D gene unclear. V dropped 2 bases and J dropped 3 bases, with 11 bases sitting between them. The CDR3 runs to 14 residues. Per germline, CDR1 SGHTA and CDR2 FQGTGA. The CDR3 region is CASSLYGTNYEQYF. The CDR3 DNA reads TGTGCCAGCAGCTTATACGGTACCAACTACGAGCAGTACTTC.

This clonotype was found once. CDR3 sequence: CAQPTTAYGYTF. The DNA of the CDR3 is TGTGCCCAACCGACGACCGCCTATGGCTACACCTTC. The J gene is TRBJ1-2, the V gene TRBV30; unclear D gene. Germline lookup yields CDR1 GTSNPN and CDR2 SVGIG (reference sequence). There are 12 residues in the CDR3. The germline V and J ends were trimmed by 8 bases and 4 bases, with 14 bases remaining between them.

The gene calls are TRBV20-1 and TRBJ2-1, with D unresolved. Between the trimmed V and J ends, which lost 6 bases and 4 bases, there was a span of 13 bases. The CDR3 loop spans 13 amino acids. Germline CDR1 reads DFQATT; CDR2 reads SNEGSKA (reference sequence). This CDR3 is CSALPGRYNEQFF. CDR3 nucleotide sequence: TGCAGTGCGCTTCCAGGACGGTACAATGAGCAGTTCTTC.

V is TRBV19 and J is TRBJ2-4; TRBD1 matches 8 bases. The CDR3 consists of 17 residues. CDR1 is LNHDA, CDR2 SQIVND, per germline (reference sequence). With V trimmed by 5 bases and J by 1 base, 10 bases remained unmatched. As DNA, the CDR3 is TGTGCCAGTAGTCTTCTTACAGGGGGAAGGGCCAAAAACATTCAGTACTTC. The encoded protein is CASSLLTGGRAKNIQYF.

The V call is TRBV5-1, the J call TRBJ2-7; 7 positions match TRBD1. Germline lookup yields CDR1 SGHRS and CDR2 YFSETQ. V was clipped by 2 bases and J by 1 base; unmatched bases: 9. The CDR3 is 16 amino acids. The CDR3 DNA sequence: TGCGCCAGCAGCTTAAACCCGACAGGGATTTCCTACGAGCAGTACTTC. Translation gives CASSLNPTGISYEQYF.

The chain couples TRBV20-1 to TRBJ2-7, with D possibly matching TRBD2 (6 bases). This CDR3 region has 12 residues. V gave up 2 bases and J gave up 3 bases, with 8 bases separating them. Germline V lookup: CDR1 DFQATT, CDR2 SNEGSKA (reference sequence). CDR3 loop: CSARRDFYEQYF. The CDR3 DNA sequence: TGCAGTGCTAGACGGGACTTCTACGAGCAGTACTTC.

As DNA, the CDR3 is TGTGCCAGCAGGCCGGGACTAGCGACATACAATGAGCAGTTCTTC. This translates into CASRPGLATYNEQFF. The chain links TRBV12-3 or TRBV12-4 to TRBJ2-1; 10 bases line up with TRBD2. The ends lost 6 bases at V and 4 bases at J; junction bases unmatched: 6. This CDR3 region has 15 residues.

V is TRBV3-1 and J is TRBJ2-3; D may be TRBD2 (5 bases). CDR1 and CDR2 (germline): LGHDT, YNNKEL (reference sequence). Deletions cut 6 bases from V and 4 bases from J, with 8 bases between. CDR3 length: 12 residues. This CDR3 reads CASRRASDTQYF. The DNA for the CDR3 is TGTGCCAGCAGGCGGGCCTCAGATACGCAGTATTTT.

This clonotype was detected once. CDR3 amino acids: CASSPTGPRRELFF. CDR3 DNA: TGTGCCAGCAGCCCAACAGGGCCTCGGCGGGAGCTGTTTTTT. This chain connects TRBV7-9 to TRBJ2-2; D possibly corresponds to TRBD1 (6 bases). The germline V gene encodes CDR1 SEHNR and CDR2 FQNEAQ (reference sequence). CDR3 length: 14 residues. V was trimmed by 5 bases and J by 9 bases, leaving 16 bases between them.

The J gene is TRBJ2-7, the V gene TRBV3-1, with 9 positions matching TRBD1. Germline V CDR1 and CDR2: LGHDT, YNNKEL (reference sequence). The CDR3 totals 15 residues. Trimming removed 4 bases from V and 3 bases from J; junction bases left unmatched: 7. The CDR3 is CASSPYRGRNYEQYF. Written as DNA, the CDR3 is TGTGCCAGCAGCCCCTACAGGGGGCGCAACTACGAGCAGTACTTC.

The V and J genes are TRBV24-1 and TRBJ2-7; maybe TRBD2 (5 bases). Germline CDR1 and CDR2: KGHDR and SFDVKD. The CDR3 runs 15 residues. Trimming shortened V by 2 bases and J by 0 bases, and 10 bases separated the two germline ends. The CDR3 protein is CATSDSREGSYEQYF. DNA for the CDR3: TGTGCCACCAGTGATTCTAGAGAGGGCTCCTACGAGCAGTACTTC.

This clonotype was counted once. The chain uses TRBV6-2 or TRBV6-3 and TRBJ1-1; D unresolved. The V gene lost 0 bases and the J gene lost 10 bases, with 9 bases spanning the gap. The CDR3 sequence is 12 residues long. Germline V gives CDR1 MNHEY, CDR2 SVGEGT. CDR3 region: CASSYSKGRAFF. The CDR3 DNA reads TGTGCCAGCAGTTACTCGAAGGGTAGAGCTTTCTTT.

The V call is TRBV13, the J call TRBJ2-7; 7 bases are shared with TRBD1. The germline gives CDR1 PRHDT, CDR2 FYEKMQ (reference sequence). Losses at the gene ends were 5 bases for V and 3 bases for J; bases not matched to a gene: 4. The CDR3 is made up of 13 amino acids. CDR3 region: CASSRDSDYEQYF. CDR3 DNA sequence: TGTGCCAGCAGCCGGGACAGCGACTACGAGCAGTACTTC.

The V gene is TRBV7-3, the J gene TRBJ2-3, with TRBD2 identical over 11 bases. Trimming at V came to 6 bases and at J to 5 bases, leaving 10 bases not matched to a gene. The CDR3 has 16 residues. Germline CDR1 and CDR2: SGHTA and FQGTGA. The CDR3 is CASSSPGLAGEDTQYF. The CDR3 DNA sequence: TGTGCCAGCAGTTCCCCCGGACTAGCGGGCGAAGATACGCAGTATTTT. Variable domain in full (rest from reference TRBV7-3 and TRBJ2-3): GAGVSQTPSNKVTEKGKYVELRCDPISGHTALYWYRQSLGQGPEFLIYFQGTGAADDSGLPNDRFFAVRPEGSVSTLKIQRTERGDSAVYLCASSSPGLAGEDTQYFGPGTRLTVL.

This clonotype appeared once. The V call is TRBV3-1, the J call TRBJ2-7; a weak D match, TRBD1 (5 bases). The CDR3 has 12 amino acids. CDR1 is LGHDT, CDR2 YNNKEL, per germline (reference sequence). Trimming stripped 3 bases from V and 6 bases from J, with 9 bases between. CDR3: CASSQSTGEQYF. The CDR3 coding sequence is TGTGCCAGCAGCCAGAGTACAGGCGAGCAGTACTTC.

Here the CDR3 reads CASSPRQEGANYGYTF. CDR3 sequence (DNA): TGTGCCAGCTCACCTCGGCAGGAGGGAGCTAACTATGGCTACACCTTC. V gene TRBV18 combines with J gene TRBJ1-2; D unresolved. CDR3 size: 16 residues. CDR1 is KGHSH and CDR2 is LQKENI in the germline V gene. V dropped 3 bases and J dropped 0 bases, with 14 bases sitting between them.

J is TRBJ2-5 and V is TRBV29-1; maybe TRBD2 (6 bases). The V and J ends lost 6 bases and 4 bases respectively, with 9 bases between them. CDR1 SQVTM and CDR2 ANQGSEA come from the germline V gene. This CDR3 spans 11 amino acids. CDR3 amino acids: CSVGTLETQYF. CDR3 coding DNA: TGCAGCGTCGGGACTTTAGAGACCCAGTACTTC.

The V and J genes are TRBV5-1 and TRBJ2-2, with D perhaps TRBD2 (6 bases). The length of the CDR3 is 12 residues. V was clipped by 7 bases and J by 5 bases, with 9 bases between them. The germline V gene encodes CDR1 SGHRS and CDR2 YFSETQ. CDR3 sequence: CASRRATGELFF. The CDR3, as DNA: TGCGCCAGCCGGAGGGCGACCGGGGAGCTGTTTTTT.

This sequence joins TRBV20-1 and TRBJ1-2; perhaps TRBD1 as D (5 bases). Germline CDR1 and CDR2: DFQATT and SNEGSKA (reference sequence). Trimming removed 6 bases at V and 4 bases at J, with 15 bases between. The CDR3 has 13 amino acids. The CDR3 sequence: CSALQEDLYGYTF. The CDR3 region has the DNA TGCAGTGCCTTACAGGAGGACCTCTATGGCTACACCTTC.

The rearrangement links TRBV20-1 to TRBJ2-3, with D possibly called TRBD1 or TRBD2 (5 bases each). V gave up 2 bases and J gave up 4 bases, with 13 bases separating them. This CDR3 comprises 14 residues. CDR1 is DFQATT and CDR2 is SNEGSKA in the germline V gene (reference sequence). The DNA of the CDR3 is TGCAGTGCTAGATCCGGGACCATACCAGATACGCAGTATTTT. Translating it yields CSARSGTIPDTQYF.

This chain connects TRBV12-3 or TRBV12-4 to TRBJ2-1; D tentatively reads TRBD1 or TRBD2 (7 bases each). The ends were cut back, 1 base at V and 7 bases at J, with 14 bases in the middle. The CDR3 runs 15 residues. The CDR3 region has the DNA TGTGCCAGCAGTTTAGGGCAGGGGGGGTGGAATGAGCAGTTCTTC. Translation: CASSLGQGGWNEQFF.

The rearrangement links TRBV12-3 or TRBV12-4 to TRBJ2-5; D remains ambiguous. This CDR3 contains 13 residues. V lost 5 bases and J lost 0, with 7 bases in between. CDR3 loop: CASSLTYQETQYF. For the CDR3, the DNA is TGTGCCAGCAGTCTCACGTACCAAGAGACCCAGTACTTC.

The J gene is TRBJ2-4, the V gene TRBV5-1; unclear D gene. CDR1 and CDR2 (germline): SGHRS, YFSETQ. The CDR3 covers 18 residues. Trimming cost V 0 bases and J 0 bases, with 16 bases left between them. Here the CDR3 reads CASSLDLSAIPAKNIQYF. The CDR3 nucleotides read TGCGCCAGCAGCTTGGATCTCTCTGCCATTCCAGCCAAAAACATTCAGTACTTC.

In DNA, the CDR3 is TGCAGCGTTGCCCGTAGCGGGGGGGCCGGTGAGCAGTTCTTC. Its translation is CSVARSGGAGEQFF. This chain uses TRBV29-1 with TRBJ2-1; 11 bases map to TRBD2. This CDR3 region has 14 residues. V trimming: 4 bases; J trimming: 9 bases; junction bases outside the gene matches: 8. Germline V lookup: CDR1 SQVTM, CDR2 ANQGSEA.

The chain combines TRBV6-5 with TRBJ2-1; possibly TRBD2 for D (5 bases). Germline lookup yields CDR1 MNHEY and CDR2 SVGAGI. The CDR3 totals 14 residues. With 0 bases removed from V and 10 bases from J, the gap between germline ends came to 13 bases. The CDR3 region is CASSYSGRGLEQFF. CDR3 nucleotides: TGTGCCAGCAGTTACTCCGGACGAGGGCTAGAGCAGTTCTTC.

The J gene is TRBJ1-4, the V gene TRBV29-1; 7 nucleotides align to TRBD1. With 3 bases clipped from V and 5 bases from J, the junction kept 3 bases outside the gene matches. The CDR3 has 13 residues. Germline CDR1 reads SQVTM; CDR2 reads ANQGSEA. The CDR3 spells CSVDQGGNEKLFF. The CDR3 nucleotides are TGCAGCGTTGATCAGGGGGGAAATGAAAAACTGTTTTTT.